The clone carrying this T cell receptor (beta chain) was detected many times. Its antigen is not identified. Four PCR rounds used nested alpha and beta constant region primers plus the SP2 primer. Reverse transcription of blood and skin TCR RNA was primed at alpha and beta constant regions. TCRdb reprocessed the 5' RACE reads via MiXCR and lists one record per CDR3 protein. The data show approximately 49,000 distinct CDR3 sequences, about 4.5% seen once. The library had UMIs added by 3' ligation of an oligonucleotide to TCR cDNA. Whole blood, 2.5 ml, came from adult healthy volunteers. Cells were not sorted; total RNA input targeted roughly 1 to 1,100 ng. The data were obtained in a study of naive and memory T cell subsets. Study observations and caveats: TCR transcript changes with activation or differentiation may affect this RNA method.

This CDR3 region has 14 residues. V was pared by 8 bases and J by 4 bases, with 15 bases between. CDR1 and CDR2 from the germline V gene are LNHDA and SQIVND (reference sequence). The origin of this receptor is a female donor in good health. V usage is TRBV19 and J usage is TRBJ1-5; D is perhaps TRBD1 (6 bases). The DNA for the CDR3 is TGTGCCAGTGCCAGCAGGGGTTTAAATCAGCCCCAGCATTTT. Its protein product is CASASRGLNQPQHF.